Listed below are T cell receptor beta chains from one sample, sequenced in a study of OX40 agonist ivuxolimab in advanced cancers. Sequencing was performed with immunoSEQ multiplex PCR; in TCRdb, only in-frame clones are kept and a portion is missing. The sample includes some 73,000 clones, around nine tenths of them seen just once. The starting material was CD4+ or CD8+ T cells sorted from blood, obtained in a trial of the OX40 agonist ivuxolimab. These receptors were obtained from an adult with an advanced solid tumor such as melanoma, head and neck, liver or kidney cancer. The CDR3 runs from the conserved cysteine through the conserved F or W. A D gene is named only where the DNA matches it firmly. Clone size is given for some rows only: seen once, a few or many times, or a class if the clone is expanded.

cdr3_length	v_call	clone_size	d_call	j_call	cdr3_aa	cdr3_nt
16	TRBV6-5	NA	NA	TRBJ1-1	CASSSLSGGGHTEAFF	TGTGCCAGCAGTTCCCTCTCGGGGGGTGGACACACTGAAGCTTTCTTT
16	TRBV30	NA	NA	TRBJ2-5	CAWTKLRKGAGETQYF	TGTGCCTGGACCAAGCTTCGGAAGGGAGCGGGCGAGACCCAGTACTTC
15	TRBV5-4	NA	TRBD1	TRBJ2-2	CASSSRDRGAGELFF	TGTGCCAGCAGTTCCCGGGACAGGGGGGCCGGGGAGCTGTTTTTT
14	TRBV2	NA	NA	TRBJ1-2	CASSGDRPSEGYTF	TGTGCCAGCAGTGGGGACCGACCCTCAGAGGGCTACACCTTC
13	TRBV7-2	NA	TRBD1	TRBJ2-7	CASSNRDSYEQYF	TGTGCCAGCAGCAACCGGGACAGCTACGAGCAGTACTTC
12	TRBV4-2	few	NA	TRBJ2-3	CASSHWGETQYF	TGTGCCAGCAGCCATTGGGGTGAAACGCAGTATTTT
19	TRBV5-1	NA	TRBD2	TRBJ2-1	CASSLGERDHLGSYNEQFF	TGCGCCAGCAGCTTGGGGGAGCGGGACCACCTCGGGTCCTACAATGAGCAGTTCTTC
17	TRBV14	NA	NA	TRBJ1-1	CASSQLGGGSMNTEAFF	TGTGCCAGCAGCCAACTAGGGGGGGGGTCTATGAACACTGAAGCTTTCTTT
14	TRBV5-1	NA	TRBD1	TRBJ1-1	CASSLAGTGTEAFF	TGCGCCAGCAGCTTGGCCGGGACAGGGACTGAAGCTTTCTTT
11	TRBV29-1	NA	NA	TRBJ2-5	CSVVGGETQYF	TGCAGCGTCGTGGGGGGAGAGACCCAGTACTTC
13	TRBV5-8	NA	NA	TRBJ1-4	CASSLVVGGKLFF	TGTGCCAGCAGCTTGGTGGTGGGAGGAAAACTGTTTTTT
13	TRBV2	NA	TRBD1	TRBJ2-7	CASRGGQGAMQYF	TGTGCCAGCAGGGGTGGACAGGGGGCAATGCAGTACTTC
16	TRBV5-1	once	TRBD2	TRBJ2-7	CASSLALRGGTEGQYF	TGCGCCAGCAGCTTGGCTCTTCGGGGGGGGACCGAAGGGCAGTACTTC